A single sample gave rise to the 11 T cell receptor beta chains below, sequenced in a study of T cell repertoires in cytomegalovirus infection (dated by TCRdb to about 2019). This specimen's treatment or condition label, per the study, means: in vitro stimulation with specific CMV peptide epitopes to enrich CMV-specific T cells. Sequencing was performed on an Illumina HiSeq 1500. TCRdb reanalyzed the raw reads on its own, using fastp at Q25 for trimming and MiXCR for clone calling, and kept in-frame beta chains. All rows with the same CDR3 protein become a single entry with the most common DNA and genes. Within this sample are some 920,000 distinct CDR3 sequences, with roughly 30% of them counted one time only. About 14% of the sample lies in the top ten. The antigens of these receptors remain unknown. Material: cultured CD8+ T cells from PBMCs, obtained from culture after CMV antigen stimulation. The receptor source for this set is a human donor in good health (CMV status not recorded). Some clones in this sample may be carry-over from other donors' samples.

The chain is built from TRBV18 and TRBJ2-6, with D perhaps TRBD1 (6 bases). Germline-derived CDR1 and CDR2 are KGHSH and LQKENI. The CDR3 is 20 residues long. V was shortened by 3 bases and J by 0 bases, with 21 bases between the two germline ends. This chain's CDR3 is CASSPAGTMTFPSGANVLTF. CDR3 coding DNA: TGTGCCAGCTCACCTGCCGGGACAATGACCTTTCCCTCTGGGGCCAACGTCCTGACTTTC.

This clonotype was found a few times. V gene TRBV24-1 combines with J gene TRBJ1-2, with D tentatively TRBD1 (5 bases). This CDR3 is built from 16 residues. The V and J ends lost 2 bases and 3 bases respectively, with 15 bases between them. Germline V gene data show CDR1 as KGHDR and CDR2 as SFDVKD. The CDR3 loop is CATSDSREGDHYGYTF. CDR3 bases: TGTGCCACCAGTGATTCCCGTGAAGGGGATCACTATGGCTACACCTTC.

This clonotype has only a few counts. The gene calls are TRBV6-1 and TRBJ1-2; D is perhaps TRBD1 (5 bases). V was trimmed by 4 bases and J by 2 bases, leaving 23 bases between them. Germline CDR1 reads MNHNS; CDR2 reads SASEGT. The CDR3 is 18 amino acids. The CDR3 sequence: CASSGQSLQGDPNYGYTF. For the CDR3, the DNA is TGTGCCAGCAGTGGACAAAGTTTGCAGGGTGATCCCAACTATGGCTACACCTTC.

The chain has TRBV6-6 and TRBJ2-1; D uncertain. V lost 0 bases and J lost 0, with 6 bases in between. CDR1 MNHNY and CDR2 SVGAGI come from the germline V gene (reference sequence). The CDR3 extends over 15 amino acids. CDR3 in DNA: TGTGCCAGCAGTTACTCACACAGCTCCTACAATGAGCAGTTCTTC. Amino acid sequence: CASSYSHSSYNEQFF.

This clonotype has ten or more counts. The rearrangement uses TRBV7-8 and TRBJ2-7; 8 nucleotides align to TRBD1. Per the germline V gene, CDR1 is SGHVS and CDR2 is FQNEAQ. The CDR3 sequence is 13 residues long. J was trimmed by 3 bases and V by 6 bases; bases with no gene match: 4. This CDR3 is CASRMTGDYEQYV. As DNA, the CDR3 is TGTGCCAGCAGGATGACAGGGGACTACGAGCAGTACGTC.

Points on this clonotype: One junction end disagrees with the germline gene, perhaps due to a read error. V and J are TRBV7-6 and TRBJ2-6, with 14 bases aligning to TRBD2. The CDR3 is 21 residues long. The germline gives CDR1 SGHVS, CDR2 FNYEAQ. The CDR3 loop is CASSSGTGLAGDPRGANVLTF. The CDR3 region has the DNA TGTGCTAGCAGCTCGGGAACGGGACTAGCGGGGGACCCTCGTGGGGCCAACGTCCTGACTTTC.

The chain joins TRBV13 to TRBJ2-7; TRBD2 is a possible D gene (6 bases). In germline, CDR1 is PRHDT, CDR2 FYEKMQ (reference sequence). The V end was cut by 7 bases, the J end by 6 bases, with 25 bases between. The CDR3 contains 16 residues. This CDR3 is CASKSSSVARFSEQYV. The CDR3, as DNA: TGTGCCAGCAAATCGTCTAGCGTGGCGAGGTTCTCCGAGCAGTACGTC.

The chain is built from TRBV5-1 and TRBJ2-1, with D perhaps matching TRBD2 (5 bases). In germline, CDR1 is SGHRS, CDR2 YFSETQ. The V end lost 8 bases, the J end lost 5 bases, and 20 bases lay between the germline ends. There are 15 residues in the CDR3. The CDR3 loop is CARSNLDHGDNEQFF. The DNA of the CDR3 is TGCGCCAGAAGCAACCTAGACCACGGGGACAATGAGCAGTTCTTC.

The chain couples TRBV5-4 to TRBJ1-4; D gene ambiguous. This CDR3 comprises 14 residues. The germline V gene encodes CDR1 SGHNT and CDR2 YYREEE (reference sequence). The V end lost 1 base, the J end lost 8 bases, and 12 bases lay between the germline ends. The chain's CDR3 is CASSLREGREKLFF. CDR3 coding DNA: TGTGCCAGCAGCTTGCGTGAAGGTCGGGAAAAACTGTTTTTT.

This sequence joins TRBV27 and TRBJ1-2; the D is unclear. The CDR3 is made up of 13 amino acids. Germline assignment: CDR1 MNHEY and CDR2 SMNVEV (reference sequence). With 2 bases removed from V and 5 bases from J, the gap between germline ends came to 9 bases. The CDR3: CASSLRPLYGYTF. The CDR3 region has the DNA TGTGCCAGCAGTTTACGACCCCTTTATGGCTACACCTTC.

The genes are TRBV27 and TRBJ1-1; D remains unclear. The germline CDR1 and CDR2 sequences are MNHEY and SMNVEV (reference sequence). The CDR3 is made up of 13 amino acids. Trimming took off 7 bases at V and 0 bases at J, with 9 bases between the two ends. In DNA form, the CDR3 reads TGTGCCAGCACCAGCTTTATGAACACTGAAGCTTTCTTT. Translated, it gives CASTSFMNTEAFF.